This T cell receptor beta chain was identified in a study of blood T cell repertoires in COVID-19. For the study at large: The samples span acute and convalescent COVID-19 from the United States, Italy and Spain. In each case, the material was cDNA or gDNA derived from T cells, B-cell-depleted T cells, or PBMCs.

Cohorts were based on clinical histories the participants reported. CDR3 size: 15 residues. Per germline, CDR1 PRHDT and CDR2 FYEKMQ (reference sequence). V gave up 3 bases and J gave up 6 bases; unmatched junction bases: 7. The assay was immunoSEQ multiplex PCR, and TCRdb's table has in-frame clones only and misses some. Of about 330,000 clones in the sample, 88% were seen once. Sample: PBMCs or T cells enriched from blood (not recorded which). The V gene is TRBV13, the J gene TRBJ2-1, with 8 bases matching TRBD2. This clonotype was obtained from a young man who had recovered from COVID-19. For the CDR3, the DNA is TGTGCCAGCAGCTTGGGACTAGGACTCGGCAATGAGCAGTTCTTC. Protein product: CASSLGLGLGNEQFF.